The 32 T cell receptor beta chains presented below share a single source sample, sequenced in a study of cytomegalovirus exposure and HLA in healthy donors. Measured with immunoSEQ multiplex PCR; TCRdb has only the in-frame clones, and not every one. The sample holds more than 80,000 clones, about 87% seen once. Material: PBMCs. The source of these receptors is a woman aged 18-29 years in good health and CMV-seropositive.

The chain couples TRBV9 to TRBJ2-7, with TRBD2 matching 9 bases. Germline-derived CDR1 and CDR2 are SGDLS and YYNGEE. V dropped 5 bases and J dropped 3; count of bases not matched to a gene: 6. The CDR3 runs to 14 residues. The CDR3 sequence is CASSKGLAVYEQYF. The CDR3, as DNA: TGTGCCAGCAGTAAGGGACTAGCTGTCTACGAGCAGTACTTC.

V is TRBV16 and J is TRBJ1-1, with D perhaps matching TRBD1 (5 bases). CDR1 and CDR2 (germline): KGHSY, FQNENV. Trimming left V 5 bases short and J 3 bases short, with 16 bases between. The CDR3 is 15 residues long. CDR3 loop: CASSSGGTLDTEAFF. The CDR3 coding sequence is TGTGCCAGCAGCTCGGGGGGGACTTTGGACACTGAAGCTTTCTTT.

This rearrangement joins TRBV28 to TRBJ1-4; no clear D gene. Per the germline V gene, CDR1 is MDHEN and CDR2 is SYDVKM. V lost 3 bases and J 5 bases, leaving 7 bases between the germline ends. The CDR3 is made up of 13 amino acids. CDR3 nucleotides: TGTGCCAGCAGTTTGCCAAGCAATGAAAAACTGTTTTTT. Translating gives CASSLPSNEKLFF.

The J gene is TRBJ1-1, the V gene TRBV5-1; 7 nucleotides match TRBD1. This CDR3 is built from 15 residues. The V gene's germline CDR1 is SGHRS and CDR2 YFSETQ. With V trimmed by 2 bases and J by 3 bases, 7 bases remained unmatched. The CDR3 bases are TGCGCCAGCAGCTTCGCGACAGGGATGGACACTGAAGCTTTCTTT. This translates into CASSFATGMDTEAFF.

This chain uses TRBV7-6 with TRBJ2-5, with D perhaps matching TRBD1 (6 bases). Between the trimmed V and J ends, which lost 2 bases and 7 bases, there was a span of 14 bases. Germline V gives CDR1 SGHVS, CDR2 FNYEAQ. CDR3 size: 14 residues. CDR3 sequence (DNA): TGTGCCAGCAGCTTATCGACAGGAGGAGTGACCCAGTACTTC. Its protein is CASSLSTGGVTQYF.

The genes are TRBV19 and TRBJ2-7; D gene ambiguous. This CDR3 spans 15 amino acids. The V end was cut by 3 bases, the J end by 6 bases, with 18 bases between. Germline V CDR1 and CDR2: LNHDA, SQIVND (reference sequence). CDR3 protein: CASSIGSWVPREQYF. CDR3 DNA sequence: TGTGCCAGTAGTATCGGGTCATGGGTCCCTCGCGAGCAGTACTTC.

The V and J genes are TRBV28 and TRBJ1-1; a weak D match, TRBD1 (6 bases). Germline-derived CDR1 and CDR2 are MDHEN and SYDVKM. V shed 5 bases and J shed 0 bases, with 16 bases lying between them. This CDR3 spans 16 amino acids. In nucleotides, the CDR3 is TGTGCCAGCAGTCCACCCGGGACACGTATGAACACTGAAGCTTTCTTT. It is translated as CASSPPGTRMNTEAFF.

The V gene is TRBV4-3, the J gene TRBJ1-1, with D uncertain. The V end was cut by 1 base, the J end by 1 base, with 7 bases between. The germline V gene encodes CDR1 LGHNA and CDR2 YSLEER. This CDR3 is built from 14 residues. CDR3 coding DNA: TGCGCCAGCAGCCAAGGGGCCCCGAACACTGAAGCTTTCTTT. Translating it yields CASSQGAPNTEAFF.

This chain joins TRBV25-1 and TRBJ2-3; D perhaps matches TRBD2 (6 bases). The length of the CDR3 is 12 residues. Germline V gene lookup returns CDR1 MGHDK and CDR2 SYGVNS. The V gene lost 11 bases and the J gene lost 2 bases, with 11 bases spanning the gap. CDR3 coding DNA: TGTGCCGTTCGGGAGATCACAGATACGCAGTATTTT. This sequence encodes CAVREITDTQYF. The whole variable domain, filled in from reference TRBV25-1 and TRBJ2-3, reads EADIYQTPRYLVIGTGKKITLECSQTMGHDKMYWYQQDPGMELHLIHYSYGVNSTEKGDLSSESTVSRIRTEHFPLTLESARPSHTSQYLCAVREITDTQYFGPGTRLTVL.

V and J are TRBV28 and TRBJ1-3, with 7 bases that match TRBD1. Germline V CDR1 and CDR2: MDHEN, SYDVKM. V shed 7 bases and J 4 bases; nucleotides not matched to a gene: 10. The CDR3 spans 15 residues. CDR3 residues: CASILQGNRGNTIYF. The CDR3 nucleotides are TGTGCCAGCATCTTACAGGGGAACCGAGGAAACACCATATATTTT.

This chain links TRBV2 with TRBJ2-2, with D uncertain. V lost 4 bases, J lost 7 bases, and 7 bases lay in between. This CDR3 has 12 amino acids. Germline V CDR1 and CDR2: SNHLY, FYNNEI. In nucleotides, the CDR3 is TGTGCCAGCAGTGTGAGAGACGGGGAGCTGTTTTTT. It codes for CASSVRDGELFF.

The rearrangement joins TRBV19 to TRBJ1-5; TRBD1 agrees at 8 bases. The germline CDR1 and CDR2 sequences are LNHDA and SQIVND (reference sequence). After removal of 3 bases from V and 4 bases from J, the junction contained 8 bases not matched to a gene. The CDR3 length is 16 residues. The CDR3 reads CASSIGIGTGNQPQHF. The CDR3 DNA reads TGTGCCAGTAGTATCGGGATAGGGACAGGAAATCAGCCCCAGCATTTT.

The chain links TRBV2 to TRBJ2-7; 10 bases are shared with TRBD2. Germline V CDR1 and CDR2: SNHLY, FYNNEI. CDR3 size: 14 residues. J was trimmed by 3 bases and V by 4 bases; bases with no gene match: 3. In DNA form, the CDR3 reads TGTGCCAGCAGTGTGCGGACTAGCGGCTACGAGCAGTACTTC. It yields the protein CASSVRTSGYEQYF.

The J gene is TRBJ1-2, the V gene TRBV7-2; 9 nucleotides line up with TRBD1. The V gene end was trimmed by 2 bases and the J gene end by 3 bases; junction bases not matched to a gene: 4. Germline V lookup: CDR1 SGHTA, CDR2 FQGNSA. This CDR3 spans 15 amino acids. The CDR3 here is CASSLHGTGYYGYTF. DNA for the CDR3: TGTGCCAGCAGCTTACACGGGACAGGGTACTATGGCTACACCTTC. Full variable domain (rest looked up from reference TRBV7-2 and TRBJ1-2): GAGVSQSPSNKVTEKGKDVELRCDPISGHTALYWYRQSLGQGLEFLIYFQGNSAPDKSGLPSDRFSAERTGGSVSTLTIQRTQQEDSAVYLCASSLHGTGYYGYTFGSGTRLTVV.

Here the CDR3 reads CASSITPNTEAFF. The CDR3 coding sequence is TGTGCCAGTAGTATCACTCCCAACACTGAAGCTTTCTTT. J is TRBJ1-1 and V is TRBV19; no firm D call. The CDR3 covers 13 residues. Germline assignment: CDR1 LNHDA and CDR2 SQIVND (reference sequence). Trimming pared 3 bases from V and 2 bases from J, leaving 7 bases between. Based on the CDR3 plus reference TRBV19 and TRBJ1-1, the full variable domain is DGGITQSPKYLFRKEGQNVTLSCEQNLNHDAMYWYRQDPGQGLRLIYYSQIVNDFQKGDIAEGYSVSREKKESFPLTVTSAQKNPTAFYLCASSITPNTEAFFGQGTRLTVV.

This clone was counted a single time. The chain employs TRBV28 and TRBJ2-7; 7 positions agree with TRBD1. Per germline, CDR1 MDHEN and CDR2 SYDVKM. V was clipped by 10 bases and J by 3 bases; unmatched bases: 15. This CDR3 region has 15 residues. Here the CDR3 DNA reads TGTGCCACCGCCGTAGGGGGCCTAAATCTCTACGAGCAGTACTTC. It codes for CATAVGGLNLYEQYF.

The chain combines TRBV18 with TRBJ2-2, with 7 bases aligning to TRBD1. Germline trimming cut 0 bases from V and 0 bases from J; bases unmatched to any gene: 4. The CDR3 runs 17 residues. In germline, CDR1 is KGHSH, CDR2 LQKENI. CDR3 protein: CASSPPLQGANTGELFF. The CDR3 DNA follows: TGTGCCAGCTCACCACCTCTGCAGGGGGCGAACACCGGGGAGCTGTTTTTT.

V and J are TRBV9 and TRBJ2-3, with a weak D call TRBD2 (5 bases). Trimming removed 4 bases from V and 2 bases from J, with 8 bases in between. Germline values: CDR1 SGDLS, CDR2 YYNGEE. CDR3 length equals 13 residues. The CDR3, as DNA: TGTGCCAGCAGCTACGGACTCACAGATACGCAGTATTTT. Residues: CASSYGLTDTQYF. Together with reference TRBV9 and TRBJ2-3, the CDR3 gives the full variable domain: DSGVTQTPKHLITATGQRVTLRCSPRSGDLSVYWYQQSLDQGLQFLIQYYNGEERAKGNILERFSAQQFPDLHSELNLSSLELGDSALYFCASSYGLTDTQYFGPGTRLTVL.

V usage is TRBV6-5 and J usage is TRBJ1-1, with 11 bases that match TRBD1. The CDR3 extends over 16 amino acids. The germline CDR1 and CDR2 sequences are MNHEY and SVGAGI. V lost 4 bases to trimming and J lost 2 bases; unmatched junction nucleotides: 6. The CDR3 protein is CASSWTGGRGNTEAFF. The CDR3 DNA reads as TGTGCCAGCAGTTGGACAGGGGGCCGGGGAAACACTGAAGCTTTCTTT.

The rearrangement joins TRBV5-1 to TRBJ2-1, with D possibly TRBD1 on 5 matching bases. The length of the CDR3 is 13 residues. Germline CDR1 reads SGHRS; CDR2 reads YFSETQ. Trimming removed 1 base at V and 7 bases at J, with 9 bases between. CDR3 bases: TGCGCCAGCAGCTTGACAGGTCAAAATGAGCAGTTCTTC. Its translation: CASSLTGQNEQFF.

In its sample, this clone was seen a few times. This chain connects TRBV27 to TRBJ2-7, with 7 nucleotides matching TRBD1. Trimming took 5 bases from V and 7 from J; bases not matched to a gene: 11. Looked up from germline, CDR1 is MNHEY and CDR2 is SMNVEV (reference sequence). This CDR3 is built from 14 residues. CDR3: CASSLRGTTGEQYV. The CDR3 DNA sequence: TGTGCCAGCAGTCTCAGGGGGACCACGGGAGAGCAGTACGTC.

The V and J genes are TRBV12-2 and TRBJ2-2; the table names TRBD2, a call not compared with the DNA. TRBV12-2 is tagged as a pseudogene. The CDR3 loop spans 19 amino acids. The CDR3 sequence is CASRLEVLAGGPNTGELFF. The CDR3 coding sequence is TGTGCAAGTCGCTTAGAAGTCCTAGCGGGGGGACCGAACACCGGGGAGCTGTTTTTT.

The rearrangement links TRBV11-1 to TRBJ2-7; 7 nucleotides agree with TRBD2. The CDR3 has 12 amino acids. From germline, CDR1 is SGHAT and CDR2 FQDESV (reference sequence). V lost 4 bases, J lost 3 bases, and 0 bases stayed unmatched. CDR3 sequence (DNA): TGTGCCAGCAGCTGGGGGGGCTACGAGCAGTACTTC. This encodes CASSWGGYEQYF. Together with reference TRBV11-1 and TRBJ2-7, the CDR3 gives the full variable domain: EAEVAQSPRYKITEKSQAVAFWCDPISGHATLYWYRQILGQGPELLVQFQDESVVDDSQLPKDRFSAERLKGVDSTLKIQPAELGDSAMYLCASSWGGYEQYFGPGTRLTVT.

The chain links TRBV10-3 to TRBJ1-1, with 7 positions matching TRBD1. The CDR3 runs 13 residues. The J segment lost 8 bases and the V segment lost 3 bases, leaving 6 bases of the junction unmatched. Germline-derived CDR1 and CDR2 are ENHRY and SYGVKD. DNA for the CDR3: TGTGCCATCAGTGATGGGGACAGTCGAGAAGCTTTCTTT. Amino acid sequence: CAISDGDSREAFF.

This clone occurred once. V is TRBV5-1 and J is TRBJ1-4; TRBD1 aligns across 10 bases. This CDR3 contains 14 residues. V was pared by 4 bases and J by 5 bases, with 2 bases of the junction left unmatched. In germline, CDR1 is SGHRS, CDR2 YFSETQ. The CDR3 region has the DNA TGCGCCAGCAGCCAGGGACAGGGGAATGAAAAACTGTTTTTT. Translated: CASSQGQGNEKLFF.

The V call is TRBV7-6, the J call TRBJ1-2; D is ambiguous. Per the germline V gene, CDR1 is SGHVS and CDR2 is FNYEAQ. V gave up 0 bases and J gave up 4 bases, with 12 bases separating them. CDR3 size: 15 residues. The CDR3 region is CASSLALGGIYGYTF. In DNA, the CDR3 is TGTGCCAGCAGCTTAGCTCTAGGCGGGATCTATGGCTACACCTTC.

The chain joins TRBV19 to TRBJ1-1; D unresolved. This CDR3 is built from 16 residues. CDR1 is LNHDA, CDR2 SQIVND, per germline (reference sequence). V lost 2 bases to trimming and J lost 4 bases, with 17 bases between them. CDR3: CASSILDFRGSTEAFF. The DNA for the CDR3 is TGTGCCAGTAGTATATTGGATTTTCGGGGAAGCACTGAAGCTTTCTTT.

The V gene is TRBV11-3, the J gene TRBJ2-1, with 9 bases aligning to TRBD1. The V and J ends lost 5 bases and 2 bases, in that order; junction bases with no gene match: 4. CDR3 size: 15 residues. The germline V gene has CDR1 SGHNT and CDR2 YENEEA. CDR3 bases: TGTGCCAGCAGCGTCGACAGGGGGACCTACAATGAGCAGTTCTTC. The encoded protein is CASSVDRGTYNEQFF.

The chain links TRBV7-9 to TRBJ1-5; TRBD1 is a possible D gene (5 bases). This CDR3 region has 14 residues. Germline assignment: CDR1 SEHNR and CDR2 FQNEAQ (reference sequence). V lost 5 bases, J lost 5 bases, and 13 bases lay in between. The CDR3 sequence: CASSPQGEDQPQHF. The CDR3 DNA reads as TGTGCCAGCAGCCCCCAAGGGGAAGATCAGCCCCAGCATTTT.

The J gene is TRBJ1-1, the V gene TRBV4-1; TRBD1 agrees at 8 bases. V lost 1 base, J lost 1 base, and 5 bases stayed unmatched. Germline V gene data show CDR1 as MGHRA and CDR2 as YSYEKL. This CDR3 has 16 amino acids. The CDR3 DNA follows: TGCGCCAGCAGCCAAGCCTACAGGGGGAAGAACACTGAAGCTTTCTTT. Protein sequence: CASSQAYRGKNTEAFF.

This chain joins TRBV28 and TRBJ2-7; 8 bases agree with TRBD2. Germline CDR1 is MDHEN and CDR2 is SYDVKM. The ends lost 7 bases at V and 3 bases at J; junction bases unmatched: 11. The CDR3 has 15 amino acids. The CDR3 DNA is TGTGCCAGCACCTCCGGTTACCGGGGGGGCTACGAGCAGTACGTC. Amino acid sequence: CASTSGYRGGYEQYV.

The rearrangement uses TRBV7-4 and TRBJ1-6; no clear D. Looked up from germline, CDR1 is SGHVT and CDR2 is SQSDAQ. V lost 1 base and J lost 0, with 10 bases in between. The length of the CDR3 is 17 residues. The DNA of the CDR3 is TGTGCCAGCAGCTTAGGAGACGGGAGCTCCTATAATTCACCCCTCCACTTT. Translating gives CASSLGDGSSYNSPLHF. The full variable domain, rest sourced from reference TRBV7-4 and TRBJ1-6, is GAGVSQSPRYKVAKRGRDVALRCDSISGHVTLYWYRQTLGQGSEVLTYSQSDAQRDKSGRPSGRFSAERPERSVSTLKIQRTEQGDSAVYLCASSLGDGSSYNSPLHFGNGTRLTVT.